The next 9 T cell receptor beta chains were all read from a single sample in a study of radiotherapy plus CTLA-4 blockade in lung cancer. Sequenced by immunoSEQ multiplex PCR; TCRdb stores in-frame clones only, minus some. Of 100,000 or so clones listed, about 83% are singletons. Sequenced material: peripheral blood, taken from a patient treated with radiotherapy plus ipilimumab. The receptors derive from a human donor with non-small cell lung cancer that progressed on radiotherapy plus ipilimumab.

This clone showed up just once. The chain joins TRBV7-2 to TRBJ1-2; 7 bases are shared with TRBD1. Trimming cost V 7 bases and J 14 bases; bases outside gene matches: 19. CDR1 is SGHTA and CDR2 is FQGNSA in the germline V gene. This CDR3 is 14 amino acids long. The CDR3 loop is CASTPGGRWGAWTF. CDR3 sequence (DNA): TGTGCCAGCACTCCAGGGGGGCGCTGGGGTGCCTGGACCTTC.

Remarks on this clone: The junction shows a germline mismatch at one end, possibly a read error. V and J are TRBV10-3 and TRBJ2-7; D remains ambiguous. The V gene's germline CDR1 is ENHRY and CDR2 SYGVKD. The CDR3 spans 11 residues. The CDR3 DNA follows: TGTGCCATCAAGTATTCCTACGAGCAGCACTTC. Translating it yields CAIKYSYEQHF.

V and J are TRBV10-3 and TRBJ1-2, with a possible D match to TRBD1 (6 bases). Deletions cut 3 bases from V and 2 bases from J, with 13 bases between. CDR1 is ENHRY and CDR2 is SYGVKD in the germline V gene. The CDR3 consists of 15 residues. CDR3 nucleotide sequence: TGTGCCATCAGTGACGTACAACAGGGAAACTATGGCTACACCTTC. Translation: CAISDVQQGNYGYTF.

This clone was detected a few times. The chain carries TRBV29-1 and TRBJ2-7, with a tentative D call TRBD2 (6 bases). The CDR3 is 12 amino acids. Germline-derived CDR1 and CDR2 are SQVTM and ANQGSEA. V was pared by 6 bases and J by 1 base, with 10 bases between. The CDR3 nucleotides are TGCAGCGTGGGGGGAGGATCCTACGAGCAGTACTTC. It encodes CSVGGGSYEQYF.

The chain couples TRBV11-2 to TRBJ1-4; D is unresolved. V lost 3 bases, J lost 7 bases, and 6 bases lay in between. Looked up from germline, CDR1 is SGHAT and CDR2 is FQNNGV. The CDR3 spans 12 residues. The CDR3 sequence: CASSFYLEKLFF. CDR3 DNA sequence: TGTGCCAGCAGCTTTTATCTTGAAAAACTGTTTTTT.

The CDR3 sequence is CASSLLVHEQYF. CDR3 nucleotide sequence: TGTGCCAGCAGCTTACTGGTCCACGAGCAGTACTTC. The chain is built from TRBV7-8 and TRBJ2-7; D not certain. Germline V gene lookup returns CDR1 SGHVS and CDR2 FQNEAQ. This CDR3 is built from 12 residues. Between the trimmed V and J ends, which lost 2 bases and 5 bases, there was a span of 7 bases.

The CDR3 spells CASSPPGGLNYGYTF. In nucleotides, the CDR3 is TGTGCCAGCAGCCCTCCAGGGGGACTTAACTATGGCTACACCTTC. The J gene is TRBJ1-2, the V gene TRBV5-4; 7 bases line up with TRBD1. Germline CDR1 reads SGHNT; CDR2 reads YYREEE (reference sequence). The CDR3 contains 15 residues. J gave up 1 base and V 4 bases, and 7 bases lay outside the gene matches.

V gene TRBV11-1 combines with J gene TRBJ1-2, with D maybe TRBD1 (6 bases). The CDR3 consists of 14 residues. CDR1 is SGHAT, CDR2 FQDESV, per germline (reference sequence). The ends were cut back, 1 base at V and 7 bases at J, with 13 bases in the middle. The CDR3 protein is CASSLEAGAVGYTF. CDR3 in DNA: TGTGCCAGCAGCTTAGAGGCGGGGGCCGTTGGCTACACCTTC.

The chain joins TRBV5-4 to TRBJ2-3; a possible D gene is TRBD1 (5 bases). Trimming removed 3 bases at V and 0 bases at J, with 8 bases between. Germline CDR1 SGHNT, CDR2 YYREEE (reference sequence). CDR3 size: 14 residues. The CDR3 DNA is TGTGCCAGCAGCTGGTCAGGGAGCACAGATACGCAGTATTTT. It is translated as CASSWSGSTDTQYF.